The TCR beta chain under discussion was sequenced for a study of CD8 T cells in ankylosing spondylitis. Study-wide findings and caveats: As for the disease-linked clones, they showed a CD8+ phenotype and occurred at relatively low frequencies in peripheral blood. A motif of eight or nine highly homologous TCR beta variants was seen as apparently characteristic of ankylosing spondylitis blood. Past research had described some motif variants in reactive arthritis synovial fluid and blood.

TCRdb reprocessed the 5' RACE reads with MiXCR, giving one entry per CDR3 protein. This sample has 750,000 to 850,000 distinct CDR3 sequences, with 10% to 15% found just once. This clonotype was recorded a few times. The target antigen is unknown. The CDR3 loop spans 15 amino acids. The germline CDR1 and CDR2 sequences are DFQATT and SNEGSKA (reference sequence). V shed 5 bases, J shed 1 base, and the junction held 3 bases outside the gene matches. Sequences were obtained from blood, either unsorted or a sorted T cell fraction (not recorded which). This TCR derives from a male donor with ankylosing spondylitis. The J gene is TRBJ2-1, the V gene TRBV20-1; 12 bases fit TRBD2. CDR3 amino acids: CSALAGGPSYNEQFF. CDR3 DNA: TGCAGTGCTCTAGCGGGAGGGCCTTCCTACAATGAGCAGTTCTTC.